The 32 T cell receptor beta chains presented below share a single source sample, sequenced in a study of cytomegalovirus exposure and HLA in healthy donors. Both 60 Vbeta primers and 13 Jbeta primers went into the PCR. Assay: immunoSEQ multiplex PCR; the TCRdb copy retains only in-frame clones and omits some. Among 140,000 or so clones, more than 60% were seen once, and the ten largest hold approximately 1.7%. The sequenced sample consisted of PBMCs. The receptors were gathered from a male donor in good health and CMV-seronegative.

The CDR3 DNA reads as TGTGCCAGCAGCTTTGGTAGCGGGGGGGCGAACACCGGGGAGCTGTTTTTT. It specifies CASSFGSGGANTGELFF. The chain recombines TRBV7-6 with TRBJ2-2; 11 nucleotides match TRBD2. The CDR3 consists of 17 residues. Germline CDR1 reads SGHVS; CDR2 reads FNYEAQ. V lost 3 bases to trimming and J lost 0 bases; unmatched junction nucleotides: 3.

V and J are TRBV5-6 and TRBJ1-3, with TRBD1 matching 8 bases. V dropped 5 bases and J dropped 7; count of bases not matched to a gene: 11. Germline loops: CDR1 SGHDT, CDR2 YYEEEE. CDR3 size: 15 residues. CDR3 bases: TGTGCCAGCAGGGTGCGGTGGCAGGGGGCTAACACCATATATTTT. It specifies CASRVRWQGANTIYF.

The rearrangement uses TRBV7-6 and TRBJ1-4; 7 nucleotides align to TRBD1. V was pared by 4 bases and J by 8 bases, with 10 bases of the junction left unmatched. The germline V gene has CDR1 SGHVS and CDR2 FNYEAQ. This CDR3 is 15 amino acids long. The CDR3 coding sequence is TGTGCCAGCAGCTCGACAGGGTGGAGGAACGAAAAACTGTTTTTT. Protein product: CASSSTGWRNEKLFF.

V usage is TRBV28 and J usage is TRBJ2-1; D perhaps matches TRBD2 (7 bases). Germline V gives CDR1 MDHEN, CDR2 SYDVKM. The CDR3 sequence is 13 residues long. Trimming removed 10 bases from V and 2 bases from J, with 12 bases in between. The CDR3 DNA sequence: TGTGCCACCACCGGGGGGCCCTACAATGAGCAGTTCTTC. Amino acid sequence: CATTGGPYNEQFF.

The chain combines TRBV15 with TRBJ2-2; D not resolved. This CDR3 spans 13 amino acids. CDR1 LNHNV and CDR2 YYDKDF come from the germline V gene (reference sequence). Deletions cut 6 bases from V and 0 bases from J, with 5 bases between. The CDR3 DNA follows: TGTGCCACCAGGTACTCGAACACCGGGGAGCTGTTTTTT. Protein product: CATRYSNTGELFF.

The CDR3 region is CATSGRSWSQETQYF. The CDR3 coding sequence is TGTGCCACCAGCGGTCGAAGTTGGAGCCAAGAGACCCAGTACTTC. This chain connects TRBV15 to TRBJ2-5; the D is unclear. The V gene lost 5 bases and the J gene lost 1 base, with 14 bases spanning the gap. The length of the CDR3 is 15 residues. The germline V gene encodes CDR1 LNHNV and CDR2 YYDKDF (reference sequence). Supplemented by reference TRBV15 and TRBJ2-5, the full variable domain reads DAMVIQNPRYQVTQFGKPVTLSCSQTLNHNVMYWYQQKSSQAPKLLFHYYDKDFNNEADTPDNFQSRRPNTSFCFLDIRSPGLGDTAMYLCATSGRSWSQETQYFGPGTRLLVL.

This clone appeared a few times. CDR3 amino acids: CASEGGLYEQYF. The CDR3 coding sequence is TGTGCCAGCGAAGGCGGACTCTACGAGCAGTACTTC. The gene calls are TRBV6-1 and TRBJ2-7; weak D call: TRBD2 (5 bases). Looked up from germline, CDR1 is MNHNS and CDR2 is SASEGT. V dropped 8 bases and J dropped 3 bases, with 11 bases sitting between them. The CDR3 consists of 12 residues.

This clone was seen a few times. J is TRBJ1-3 and V is TRBV19; no clear D gene. The CDR3 is 14 amino acids. The V gene's germline CDR1 is LNHDA and CDR2 SQIVND (reference sequence). V lost 4 bases and J 0 bases, leaving 7 bases between the germline ends. CDR3 loop: CASSTQSSGNTIYF. CDR3 sequence (DNA): TGTGCCAGTAGTACACAGAGCTCTGGAAACACCATATATTTT.

This clone has more than one count but fewer than ten. The chain has TRBV29-1 and TRBJ2-1, with 9 bases fitting TRBD1. CDR3 length equals 13 residues. V trimming: 6 bases; J trimming: 8 bases; junction bases outside the gene matches: 8. The germline CDR1 and CDR2 sequences are SQVTM and ANQGSEA. The CDR3, as DNA: TGCAGCGTCGCGGACAGGGGCCGCGATGAGCAGTTCTTC. It codes for CSVADRGRDEQFF.

The chain employs TRBV6-5 and TRBJ2-5; D unclear. Germline V CDR1 and CDR2: MNHEY, SVGAGI. CDR3 length: 11 amino acids. Trimming left V 4 bases short and J 5 bases short, with 5 bases between. CDR3 in DNA: TGTGCCAGCAGTTGGCTGGAGACCCAGTACTTC. Translated: CASSWLETQYF.

The J gene is TRBJ1-5, the V gene TRBV29-1, with D possibly being TRBD1 (6 bases). The CDR3 extends over 12 amino acids. V lost 4 bases and J lost 9, with 13 bases in between. Germline V gives CDR1 SQVTM, CDR2 ANQGSEA. Here the CDR3 DNA reads TGCAGCGTTGGGGAGGGGGAAGGGCCCCAGCATTTT. It encodes CSVGEGEGPQHF. The full variable domain, completed using reference TRBV29-1 and TRBJ1-5, is SAVISQKPSRDICQRGTSLTIQCQVDSQVTMMFWYRQQPGQSLTLIATANQGSEATYESGFVIDKFPISRPNLTFSTLTVSNMSPEDSSIYLCSVGEGEGPQHFGDGTRLSIL.

This clone was seen only once. The chain couples TRBV7-2 to TRBJ1-2, with D uncertain. Germline values: CDR1 SGHTA, CDR2 FQGNSA. The CDR3 is made up of 15 amino acids. Trimming removed 5 bases at V and 2 bases at J, with 15 bases between. The CDR3 is CASSPTPSPNYGYTF. CDR3 DNA sequence: TGTGCCAGCAGCCCGACACCTAGCCCCAACTATGGCTACACCTTC.

This clone was detected once. V is TRBV11-2 and J is TRBJ2-1; TRBD1 matches at 9 bases. The CDR3 extends over 14 amino acids. J lost 8 bases, V lost 5 bases, and 7 bases had no gene match. Germline V lookup: CDR1 SGHAT, CDR2 FQNNGV. The CDR3 loop reads CASSPRTGDYEQFF. The CDR3 bases are TGTGCCAGCAGCCCCAGGACAGGGGATTATGAGCAGTTCTTC. The variable domain in full, with the rest retrieved from reference TRBV11-2 and TRBJ2-1, is EAGVAQSPRYKIIEKRQSVAFWCNPISGHATLYWYQQILGQGPKLLIQFQNNGVVDDSQLPKDRFSAERLKGVDSTLKIQPAKLEDSAVYLCASSPRTGDYEQFFGPGTRLTVL.

V is TRBV5-4 and J is TRBJ1-2, with a weak D call TRBD1 (5 bases). This CDR3 is 13 amino acids long. From germline, CDR1 is SGHNT and CDR2 YYREEE (reference sequence). Trimming shortened V by 2 bases and J by 9 bases, and 14 bases separated the two germline ends. CDR3 in amino acids: CASSLGDSLSYTF. In DNA form, the CDR3 reads TGTGCCAGCAGCTTAGGGGACTCCTTAAGCTACACCTTC.

This chain connects TRBV7-2 to TRBJ2-3; D is undetermined. V dropped 7 bases and J dropped 0 bases, with 14 bases sitting between them. Per germline, CDR1 SGHTA and CDR2 FQGNSA. This CDR3 spans 15 amino acids. CDR3 nucleotides: TGTGCCAGCAATCTTGAGATCGGTAGCACAGATACGCAGTATTTT. Its translation is CASNLEIGSTDTQYF.

The chain employs TRBV25-1 and TRBJ2-1; 10 bases are shared with TRBD2. V gave up 6 bases and J gave up 9 bases; unmatched junction bases: 8. There are 14 residues in the CDR3. CDR1 MGHDK and CDR2 SYGVNS come from the germline V gene. The CDR3 bases are TGTGCCAGCAGGGGAGCGGGGGGGCCAGGTGAGCAGTTCTTC. Encoded protein: CASRGAGGPGEQFF.

J is TRBJ2-5 and V is TRBV2, with no clear D. V shed 4 bases and J shed 1 base, with 7 bases lying between them. Germline V gives CDR1 SNHLY, CDR2 FYNNEI. This CDR3 region has 13 residues. CDR3 DNA sequence: TGTGCCAGCAGTGTTATCTTCCAAGAGACCCAGTACTTC. This translates into CASSVIFQETQYF. The whole variable domain, filled in from reference TRBV2 and TRBJ2-5, reads EPEVTQTPSHQVTQMGQEVILRCVPISNHLYFYWYRQILGQKVEFLVSFYNNEISEKSEIFDDQFSVERPDGSNFTLKIRSTKLEDSAMYFCASSVIFQETQYFGPGTRLLVL.

The gene calls are TRBV2 and TRBJ1-6, with TRBD1 matching over 8 bases. CDR1 is SNHLY, CDR2 FYNNEI, per germline. Trimming cost V 5 bases and J 4 bases; bases outside gene matches: 4. This CDR3 spans 15 amino acids. CDR3 sequence (DNA): TGTGCCAGCAGTTCTCAGGGGGCGTATAATTCACCCCTCCACTTT. This encodes CASSSQGAYNSPLHF.

This clone was recorded once. V and J are TRBV2 and TRBJ1-5; D gene unclear. The germline gives CDR1 SNHLY, CDR2 FYNNEI. The CDR3 covers 14 residues. V was cut by 5 bases and J by 0 bases, with 8 bases left in between. In DNA, the CDR3 is TGTGCCAGCAGTCCCGGGTATAGCAATCAGCCCCAGCATTTT. This translates into CASSPGYSNQPQHF. Supplemented by reference TRBV2 and TRBJ1-5, the full variable domain reads EPEVTQTPSHQVTQMGQEVILRCVPISNHLYFYWYRQILGQKVEFLVSFYNNEISEKSEIFDDQFSVERPDGSNFTLKIRSTKLEDSAMYFCASSPGYSNQPQHFGDGTRLSIL.

J is TRBJ2-3 and V is TRBV5-1; the D gene is possibly TRBD2 (5 bases). V dropped 1 base and J dropped 2 bases, with 14 bases sitting between them. CDR1 and CDR2 (germline): SGHRS, YFSETQ. The CDR3 runs 16 residues. For the CDR3, the DNA is TGCGCCAGCAGCTTGCAGAGCGGACTGAACACAGATACGCAGTATTTT. The encoded protein is CASSLQSGLNTDTQYF.

In DNA form, the CDR3 reads TGCGCCAGCAGTGATAACAGGGGAAGGGATCAGCCCCAGCATTTT. This translates into CASSDNRGRDQPQHF. This chain connects TRBV10-2 to TRBJ1-5; 7 nucleotides agree with TRBD1. The CDR3 spans 15 residues. With V trimmed by 3 bases and J by 5 bases, 7 bases remained unmatched. CDR1 and CDR2 (germline): WSHSY, SAAADI.

The chain carries TRBV18 and TRBJ2-1; D is unclear. Trimming removed 3 bases at V and 0 bases at J, with 6 bases between. The CDR3 runs 14 residues. Germline CDR1 KGHSH, CDR2 LQKENI. The chain's CDR3 is CASSPRGSYNEQFF. CDR3 coding DNA: TGTGCCAGCTCACCCCGCGGCTCCTACAATGAGCAGTTCTTC.

The rearrangement uses TRBV19 and TRBJ2-1; 9 bases fit TRBD2. CDR1 is LNHDA, CDR2 SQIVND, per germline (reference sequence). V shed 4 bases, J shed 4 bases, and the junction held 2 bases outside the gene matches. The CDR3 extends over 14 amino acids. Here the CDR3 DNA reads TGTGCCAGTAGTACCGCGGGGGGGTACAATGAGCAGTTCTTC. Translated: CASSTAGGYNEQFF.

This clone was counted once. Germline is not matched at one junction end, which may reflect a read error. The chain is built from TRBV29-1 and TRBJ1-2; D unresolved. This CDR3 is built from 13 residues. CDR1 is SQVTM, CDR2 ANQGSEA, per germline. The CDR3 nucleotides read TGCAGCGTTGACCTGGAATCTAACTATGGCTACCCCTTC. Its translation is CSVDLESNYGYPF.

The chain uses TRBV7-8 and TRBJ1-1; D is uncertain. The CDR3 spans 15 residues. Per germline, CDR1 SGHVS and CDR2 FQNEAQ. Trimming shortened V by 1 base and J by 1 base, and 10 bases separated the two germline ends. CDR3 region: CASSLDLRGNTEAFF. The CDR3 coding sequence is TGTGCCAGCAGCTTAGATCTACGGGGGAACACTGAAGCTTTCTTT.

This clone was seen at least ten times. The rearrangement links TRBV11-2 to TRBJ1-4, with 7 nucleotides matching TRBD1. V gave up 5 bases and J gave up 8 bases; unmatched junction bases: 8. From germline, CDR1 is SGHAT and CDR2 FQNNGV. The CDR3 spans 14 residues. Here the CDR3 reads CASSRRTGAEKLFF. The DNA for the CDR3 is TGTGCCAGCAGCCGTCGAACAGGGGCGGAAAAACTGTTTTTT.

The V and J genes are TRBV9 and TRBJ1-1; D perhaps matches TRBD1 (5 bases). From germline, CDR1 is SGDLS and CDR2 YYNGEE. The CDR3 has 15 residues. Trimming stripped 0 bases from V and 4 bases from J, with 13 bases between. In DNA form, the CDR3 reads TGTGCCAGCAGCGTAGTGGACTTGGGGGGCACTGAAGCTTTCTTT. Translating gives CASSVVDLGGTEAFF.

The chain links TRBV7-9 to TRBJ1-4; D might be TRBD1 (6 bases). Germline CDR1 SEHNR, CDR2 FQNEAQ (reference sequence). CDR3 length: 14 residues. V dropped 2 bases and J dropped 8 bases, with 12 bases sitting between them. For the CDR3, the DNA is TGTGCCAGCAGCTTATCTGGGGGCGTAGAAAAACTGTTTTTT. It codes for CASSLSGGVEKLFF.

The chain is built from TRBV9 and TRBJ1-2; D gene ambiguous. CDR3 length: 12 amino acids. Germline-derived CDR1 and CDR2 are SGDLS and YYNGEE. V dropped 1 base and J dropped 8 bases, with 9 bases sitting between them. The CDR3 spells CASSVRGRGYTF. The CDR3 DNA follows: TGTGCCAGCAGCGTACGGGGTCGCGGCTACACCTTC. Based on the CDR3 plus reference TRBV9 and TRBJ1-2, the full variable domain is DSGVTQTPKHLITATGQRVTLRCSPRSGDLSVYWYQQSLDQGLQFLIQYYNGEERAKGNILERFSAQQFPDLHSELNLSSLELGDSALYFCASSVRGRGYTFGSGTRLTVV.

The J gene is TRBJ2-5, the V gene TRBV29-1, with TRBD2 matching over 7 bases. CDR1 SQVTM and CDR2 ANQGSEA come from the germline V gene. The V and J ends lost 6 bases and 1 base, in that order; junction bases with no gene match: 5. This CDR3 contains 13 residues. CDR3 protein: CSVGGTIQETQYF. Here the CDR3 DNA reads TGCAGCGTCGGGGGGACCATCCAAGAGACCCAGTACTTC.

V gene TRBV5-1 combines with J gene TRBJ2-2, with D tentatively TRBD1 (6 bases). This CDR3 region has 15 residues. Trimming removed 4 bases at V and 5 bases at J, with 15 bases between. Germline V gene sequence: CDR1 SGHRS, CDR2 YFSETQ. CDR3 amino acids: CASSLNIQGTGELFF. CDR3 sequence (DNA): TGCGCCAGCAGCCTTAATATACAGGGTACCGGGGAGCTGTTTTTT.

This clone was recorded a few times. The chain recombines TRBV27 with TRBJ1-2, with D perhaps matching TRBD1 (5 bases). Germline V lookup: CDR1 MNHEY, CDR2 SMNVEV (reference sequence). This CDR3 contains 13 residues. V was pared by 3 bases and J by 8 bases, with 13 bases between. This chain's CDR3 is CASSFFGAGGYTF. The CDR3 DNA is TGTGCCAGCAGTTTTTTTGGGGCGGGGGGCTACACCTTC.